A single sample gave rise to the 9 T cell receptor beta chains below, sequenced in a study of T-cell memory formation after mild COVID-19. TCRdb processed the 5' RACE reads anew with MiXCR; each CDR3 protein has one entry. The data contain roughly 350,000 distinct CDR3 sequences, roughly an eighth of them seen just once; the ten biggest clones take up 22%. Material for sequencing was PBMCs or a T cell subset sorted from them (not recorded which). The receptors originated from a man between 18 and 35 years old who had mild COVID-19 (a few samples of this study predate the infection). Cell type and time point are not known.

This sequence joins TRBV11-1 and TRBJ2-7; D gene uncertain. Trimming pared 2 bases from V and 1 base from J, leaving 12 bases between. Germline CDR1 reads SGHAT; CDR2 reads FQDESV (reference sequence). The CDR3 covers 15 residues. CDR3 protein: CASSLRGDGSYEQYF. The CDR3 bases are TGTGCCAGCAGCTTACGAGGTGATGGGTCCTACGAGCAGTACTTC.

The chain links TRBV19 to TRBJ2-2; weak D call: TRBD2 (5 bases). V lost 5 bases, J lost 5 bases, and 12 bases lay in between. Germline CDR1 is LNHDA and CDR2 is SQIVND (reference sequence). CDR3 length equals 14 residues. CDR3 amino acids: CASSPPPGTGELFF. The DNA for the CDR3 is TGTGCCAGTAGTCCACCACCGGGAACCGGGGAGCTGTTTTTT.

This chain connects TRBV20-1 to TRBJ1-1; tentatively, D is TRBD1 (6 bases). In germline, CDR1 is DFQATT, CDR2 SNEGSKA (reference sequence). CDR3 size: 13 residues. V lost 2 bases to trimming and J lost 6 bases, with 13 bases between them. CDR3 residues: CSARHPGGAEAFF. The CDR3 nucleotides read TGCAGTGCTAGACACCCCGGGGGCGCTGAAGCTTTCTTT.

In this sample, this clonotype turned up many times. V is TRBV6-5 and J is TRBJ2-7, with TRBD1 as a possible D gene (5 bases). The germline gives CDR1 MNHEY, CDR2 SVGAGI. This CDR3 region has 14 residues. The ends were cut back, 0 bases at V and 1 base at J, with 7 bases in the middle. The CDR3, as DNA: TGTGCCAGCAGTTACTCGCAGGGATCCTACGAGCAGTACTTC. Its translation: CASSYSQGSYEQYF.

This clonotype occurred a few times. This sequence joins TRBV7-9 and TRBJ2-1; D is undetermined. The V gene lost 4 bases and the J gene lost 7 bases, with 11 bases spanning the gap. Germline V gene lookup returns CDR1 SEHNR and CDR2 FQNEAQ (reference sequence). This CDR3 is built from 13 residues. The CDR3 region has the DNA TGTGCCAGCAGCTCGGCTTTAGGTAATGAGCAGTTCTTC. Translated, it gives CASSSALGNEQFF. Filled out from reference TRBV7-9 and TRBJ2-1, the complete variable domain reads DTGVSQNPRHKITKRGQNVTFRCDPISEHNRLYWYRQTLGQGPEFLTYFQNEAQLEKSRLLSDRFSAERPKGSFSTLEIQRTEQGDSAMYLCASSSALGNEQFFGPGTRLTVL.

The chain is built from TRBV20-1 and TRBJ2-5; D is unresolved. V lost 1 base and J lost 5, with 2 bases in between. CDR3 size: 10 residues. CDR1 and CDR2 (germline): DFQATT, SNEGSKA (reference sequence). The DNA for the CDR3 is TGCAGTGCTAGAGGGGAGACCCAGTACTTC. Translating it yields CSARGETQYF.

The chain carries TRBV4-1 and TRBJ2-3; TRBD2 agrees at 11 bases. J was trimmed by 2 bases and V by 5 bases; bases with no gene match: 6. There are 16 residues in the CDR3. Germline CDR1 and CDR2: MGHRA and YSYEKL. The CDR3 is CASSDRLAGITDTQYF. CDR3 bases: TGCGCCAGCAGCGATCGACTAGCGGGGATCACAGATACGCAGTATTTT.

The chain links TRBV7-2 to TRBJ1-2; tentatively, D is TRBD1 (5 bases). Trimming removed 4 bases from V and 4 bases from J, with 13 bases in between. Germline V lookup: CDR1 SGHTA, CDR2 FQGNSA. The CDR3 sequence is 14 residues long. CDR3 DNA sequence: TGTGCCAGCAGCTCCCTGCAGGGCAGCTATGGCTACACCTTC. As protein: CASSSLQGSYGYTF.

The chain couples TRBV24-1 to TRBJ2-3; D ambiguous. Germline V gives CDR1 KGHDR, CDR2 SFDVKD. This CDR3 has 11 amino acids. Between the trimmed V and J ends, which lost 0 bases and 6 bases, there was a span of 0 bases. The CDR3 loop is CATSDLDTQYF. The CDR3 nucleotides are TGTGCCACCAGTGATTTGGATACGCAGTATTTT.